Reported below is one T cell receptor (beta chain). Its specificity is not known. These data belong to a study of cytomegalovirus exposure and HLA in healthy donors. The CDR3 is 16 residues long. CDR1 is SNHLY, CDR2 FYNNEI, per germline. Trimming cost V 5 bases and J 2 bases; bases outside gene matches: 9. Study observations and caveats: The tendency of first-cohort TCR clusters to co-occur in the 110 or so validation repertoires emerged from a later analysis. CMV antigen specificity was confirmed in vitro for a few CMV-associated chains. Usually a TCR sequence was rare, but some public TCRs were found in many donors. Altogether, 160 or so TCR beta chains were recorded as cytomegalovirus-associated.

Libraries were prepared by immunoSEQ multiplex PCR; TCRdb keeps only in-frame clonotypes and omits some of them. The sample records 190,000 or so clones, roughly 84% being singletons. What was sequenced was PBMCs. The TCR comes from a woman aged 25 to 39 in good health and CMV-seropositive. The chain is built from TRBV2 and TRBJ2-7; 10 nucleotides line up with TRBD2. This chain's CDR3 is CASSPTRLAGTYEQYF. CDR3 DNA: TGTGCCAGCAGTCCTACCCGACTAGCGGGTACCTACGAGCAGTACTTC.